This T cell receptor beta chain stems from a study of CD8+ T cells in alopecia areata. Overall study: Each day, treated patients took oral tofacitinib twice, at 5 to 10 mg per dose. Findings and caveats of the study: Scalp samples also contribute reads from the resident alphabeta T cells found in normal skin. Whereas mice showed it more clearly, TCR sharing across patients was murkier, possibly because of HLA.

As for this clone: The antigen is unknown.

The CDR3 runs to 13 residues. Trimming shortened V by 5 bases and J by 7 bases, and 12 bases separated the two germline ends. Germline V gene lookup returns CDR1 MNHEY and CDR2 SMNVEV (reference sequence). Investigators isolated RNA and reverse transcribed it into cDNA to act as the sequencing template. Assay used: immunoSEQ multiplex PCR; TCRdb lists only in-frame clones, some missing. The data contain 55,000 to 75,000 clones, 45% to 50% of them singletons. Alopecia areata patients provided lesional scalp punch biopsies and peripheral blood, both collected for the study. The origin of this receptor is a human donor with alopecia areata. The material sequenced was CD8+ T cells sorted from blood, taken at week 0. The rearrangement links TRBV27 to TRBJ2-1; D not resolved. CDR3 nucleotide sequence: TGTGCCAGCAGTGTGACCGGGTCGAATGAGCAGTTCTTC. This codes for CASSVTGSNEQFF.